Below are 27 T cell receptor beta chains sequenced from a single sample in a study of T cell repertoires in cytomegalovirus infection. Their antigens are not known. MiXCR, run by TCRdb on the reads, gives a single entry per CDR3 protein. The data show roughly 220,000 distinct CDR3 sequences, 35% to 40% seen once. Sequenced material: CD8+ T cells from cultured PBMCs, taken from culture after CMV antigen stimulation. These TCRs come from a human donor in good health (CMV status not recorded). Some clones in this sample may be carry-over from other donors' samples.

The sample holds a few counts of this clonotype. This chain uses TRBV2 with TRBJ2-7; no firm D call. This CDR3 is 13 amino acids long. Germline V CDR1 and CDR2: SNHLY, FYNNEI. With 8 bases removed from V and 0 bases from J, the gap between germline ends came to 11 bases. The DNA for the CDR3 is TGTGCCAGCCCAGGTAGATTCTCCTACGAGCAGTACTTC. Protein: CASPGRFSYEQYF.

This clonotype was seen more than once but under ten times. This chain connects TRBV12-3 or TRBV12-4 to TRBJ2-2; 8 nucleotides line up with TRBD2. V was pared by 7 bases and J by 7 bases, with 8 bases of the junction left unmatched. The CDR3 extends over 14 amino acids. CDR3 residues: CASTAGREGGELFF. CDR3 in DNA: TGTGCCAGCACCGCCGGTCGGGAGGGCGGGGAGCTGTTTTTT.

This clonotype was seen more than once but under ten times. The chain couples TRBV5-6 to TRBJ1-3, with a weak D call TRBD1 (6 bases). Trimming stripped 3 bases from V and 4 bases from J, with 8 bases between. The germline CDR1 and CDR2 sequences are SGHDT and YYEEEE. The CDR3 loop spans 13 amino acids. The CDR3 DNA is TGTGCCAGCAGCTACGGGACAGGAAACACCATATATTTT. Amino acids: CASSYGTGNTIYF.

The table lists this clonotype with a few counts. The chain couples TRBV6-1 to TRBJ2-1, with 7 bases aligning to TRBD2. J was trimmed by 5 bases and V by 6 bases; bases with no gene match: 13. The length of the CDR3 is 16 residues. Germline V gene sequence: CDR1 MNHNS, CDR2 SASEGT. CDR3: CASSVPTGTKHNEQFF. The CDR3 DNA is TGTGCCAGCAGCGTGCCCACCGGGACTAAACACAATGAGCAGTTCTTC.

CDR3 coding DNA: TGTGCCAGTAAAGGACCCCCGTTTGCTGAAGCTTTCTTT. This sequence encodes CASKGPPFAEAFF. V gene TRBV19 combines with J gene TRBJ1-1; D is ambiguous. The germline CDR1 and CDR2 sequences are LNHDA and SQIVND (reference sequence). V shed 7 bases and J shed 6 bases, with 15 bases lying between them. The length of the CDR3 is 13 residues.

This clonotype was seen a few times. A junction end diverges from the germline sequence, so it may reflect a read error. The chain recombines TRBV4-2 with TRBJ2-1, with D hard to call. Germline CDR1 is LGHNA and CDR2 is YNFKEQ. The CDR3 contains 12 residues. The CDR3 reads CASSQGHDEQFF. DNA of the CDR3: TGTGCCAGCAGTCAAGGCCACGATGAGCAGTTCTTC.

This clonotype appeared a few times. The rearrangement links TRBV15 to TRBJ2-3, with D possibly matching TRBD2 (6 bases). Germline assignment: CDR1 LNHNV and CDR2 YYDKDF (reference sequence). The V and J ends lost 1 base and 4 bases respectively, with 9 bases between them. This CDR3 contains 14 residues. The CDR3 spells CATSRAGAPDTQYF. CDR3 nucleotides: TGTGCCACCAGCAGAGCGGGAGCCCCAGATACGCAGTATTTT.

The chain couples TRBV5-4 to TRBJ1-1; maybe TRBD1 (6 bases). From germline, CDR1 is SGHNT and CDR2 YYREEE (reference sequence). Deletions cut 4 bases from V and 3 bases from J, with 10 bases between. This CDR3 has 13 residues. DNA for the CDR3: TGTGCCAGCAGCGATAGGGGGGACACTGAAGCTTTCTTT. Translated: CASSDRGDTEAFF.

The rearrangement joins TRBV28 to TRBJ1-1; 7 bases are a match to TRBD1. The trim removed 4 bases at V and 0 bases at J, leaving 11 bases unmatched. Germline V gene lookup returns CDR1 MDHEN and CDR2 SYDVKM. This CDR3 is built from 17 residues. The CDR3 region has the DNA TGTGCCAGCAGTTCCGGGAGACAGGGCCTCATGAACACTGAAGCTTTCTTT. As protein: CASSSGRQGLMNTEAFF.

This clonotype came up a few times. The chain links TRBV7-9 to TRBJ2-5, with D perhaps matching TRBD1 (5 bases). CDR1 and CDR2 from the germline V gene are SEHNR and FQNEAQ (reference sequence). With 5 bases removed from V and 5 bases from J, the gap between germline ends came to 12 bases. The CDR3 runs 13 residues. The CDR3 protein is CASSPQGTETQYF. The CDR3 DNA sequence: TGTGCCAGCAGCCCTCAGGGTACGGAGACCCAGTACTTC.

The CDR3 loop reads CASTEGGNSYGYTF. Written as DNA, the CDR3 is TGTGCCAGCACCGAGGGGGGGAATTCCTATGGCTACACCTTC. This chain joins TRBV7-9 and TRBJ1-2; D perhaps matches TRBD1 (6 bases). The germline CDR1 and CDR2 sequences are SEHNR and FQNEAQ (reference sequence). The CDR3 is made up of 14 amino acids. The germline V and J ends were trimmed by 7 bases and 4 bases, with 16 bases remaining between them.

This chain links TRBV7-9 with TRBJ2-2; TRBD2 matches 12 bases. Germline V CDR1 and CDR2: SEHNR, FQNEAQ (reference sequence). The CDR3 is 16 residues long. After removal of 4 bases from V and 7 bases from J, the junction contained 7 bases not matched to a gene. In DNA, the CDR3 is TGTGCCAGCAGCTCACCGGGACTAGCGGGTAGCGGGGAGCTGTTTTTT. The encoded protein is CASSSPGLAGSGELFF.

This clonotype was picked up many times. V is TRBV6-2 or TRBV6-3 and J is TRBJ1-6; 7 bases align to TRBD1. V shed 6 bases, J shed 7 bases, and the junction held 9 bases outside the gene matches. Germline V gene lookup returns CDR1 MNHEY and CDR2 SVGEGT. CDR3 size: 15 residues. The CDR3 DNA is TGTGCCAGCAGGACCTGGGACAGATACAATTCACCCCTCCACTTT. This sequence encodes CASRTWDRYNSPLHF.

This clonotype was seen a few times. The chain combines TRBV7-9 with TRBJ1-1; D not resolved. Germline CDR1 reads SEHNR; CDR2 reads FQNEAQ (reference sequence). V lost 3 bases and J 10 bases, leaving 24 bases between the germline ends. The CDR3 totals 16 residues. CDR3 region: CASSFNLPGSVGRAFF. In DNA form, the CDR3 reads TGTGCCAGCAGCTTCAACTTACCGGGCTCCGTTGGGCGAGCTTTCTTT.

V usage is TRBV12-3 or TRBV12-4 and J usage is TRBJ2-7; a weak D match, TRBD2 (6 bases). V lost 6 bases, J lost 4 bases, and 16 bases lay in between. The CDR3 totals 14 residues. The CDR3: CASSPDQAGYEQYF. Here the CDR3 DNA reads TGTGCCAGCAGCCCGGACCAAGCGGGTTACGAGCAGTACTTC.

This clonotype has a count of ten or more. The chain carries TRBV7-8 and TRBJ2-1; D ambiguous. V shed 4 bases and J shed 3 bases, with 10 bases lying between them. Germline V gives CDR1 SGHVS, CDR2 FQNEAQ. The CDR3 spans 14 residues. CDR3 sequence: CASSSLDRYNEQFF. DNA of the CDR3: TGTGCCAGCAGCTCCCTGGACCGCTACAATGAGCAGTTCTTC.

This clonotype was seen more than once but under ten times. This chain uses TRBV7-6 with TRBJ1-1, with 7 nucleotides matching TRBD1. CDR3 size: 15 residues. Germline trimming cut 5 bases from V and 4 bases from J; bases unmatched to any gene: 10. Germline V gene data show CDR1 as SGHVS and CDR2 as FNYEAQ. CDR3 nucleotide sequence: TGTGCCAGCAGCCGAGAGACAGGGAAGACCACTGAAGCTTTCTTT. Translating gives CASSRETGKTTEAFF. The full variable domain, in which reference TRBV7-6 and TRBJ1-1 provide the parts outside the CDR3, is GAGVSQSPRYKVTKRGQDVALRCDPISGHVSLYWYRQALGQGPEFLTYFNYEAQQDKSGLPNDRFSAERPEGSISTLTIQRTEQRDSAMYRCASSRETGKTTEAFFGQGTRLTVV.

The rearrangement uses TRBV6-6 and TRBJ2-1, with 8 bases matching TRBD2. With V trimmed by 0 bases and J by 5 bases, 3 bases remained unmatched. This CDR3 region has 15 residues. CDR1 and CDR2 from the germline V gene are MNHNY and SVGAGI (reference sequence). The chain's CDR3 is CASSYSSGSHNEQFF. CDR3 DNA: TGTGCCAGCAGTTACTCCAGCGGGAGTCACAATGAGCAGTTCTTC.

As to this clonotype: This may arise from a read error, as a much more abundant clone is one base away. The CDR3 spells CASSLVGYTDTQYF. The CDR3 nucleotides are TGTGCCAGCAGCTTAGTGGGCTACACAGATACGCAGTATTTT. The chain recombines TRBV7-2 with TRBJ2-3; D remains unclear. The CDR3 sequence is 14 residues long. Germline-derived CDR1 and CDR2 are SGHTA and FQGNSA. V lost 1 base and J 2 bases, leaving 7 bases between the germline ends.

The V call is TRBV10-3, the J call TRBJ1-1, with 10 bases matching TRBD1. The V gene end was trimmed by 1 base and the J gene end by 7 bases; junction bases not matched to a gene: 3. The CDR3 runs 14 residues. The germline gives CDR1 ENHRY, CDR2 SYGVKD. CDR3 amino acids: CAISEWDRGFEAFF. The CDR3 coding sequence is TGTGCCATCAGTGAGTGGGACAGGGGATTTGAAGCTTTCTTT.

At least ten counts were recorded for this clonotype. The CDR3 reads CASSSTGLQETQYF. The CDR3 DNA is TGTGCCAGCAGCTCCACGGGACTCCAAGAGACCCAGTACTTC. The V gene is TRBV7-2, the J gene TRBJ2-5; perhaps TRBD2 as D (6 bases). The CDR3 runs 14 residues. Looked up from germline, CDR1 is SGHTA and CDR2 is FQGNSA. V dropped 4 bases and J dropped 1 base, with 10 bases sitting between them.

The CDR3 protein is CASSPGLPWTSGTLAKNIQYF. The CDR3 nucleotides read TGTGCCAGCAGTCCTGGCCTCCCTTGGACTAGCGGGACTCTAGCCAAAAACATTCAGTACTTC. The genes are TRBV28 and TRBJ2-4; the match to TRBD2 covers 12 bases. There are 21 residues in the CDR3. The V and J ends lost 5 bases and 0 bases, in that order; junction bases with no gene match: 17. Germline V gene sequence: CDR1 MDHEN, CDR2 SYDVKM.

V and J are TRBV4-2 and TRBJ1-2, with D perhaps matching TRBD1 (5 bases). Germline V gene sequence: CDR1 LGHNA, CDR2 YNFKEQ. CDR3 length: 17 amino acids. V was shortened by 1 base and J by 5 bases, with 20 bases between the two germline ends. CDR3 protein: CASSQANLGTGKYGYTF. The DNA for the CDR3 is TGTGCCAGCAGCCAAGCAAACCTCGGGACCGGGAAGTATGGCTACACCTTC.

The CDR3 DNA reads TGTGCCAGCAGATCCGGGACTGCTGCTCGGGAGACCCAGTACTTC. It translates to CASRSGTAARETQYF. The J gene is TRBJ2-5, the V gene TRBV6-5, with a tentative D call TRBD2 (6 bases). The V end lost 6 bases, the J end lost 5 bases, and 19 bases lay between the germline ends. Germline assignment: CDR1 MNHEY and CDR2 SVGAGI. The CDR3 is 15 amino acids.

DNA of the CDR3: TGCGCCAGCAGCTTACCCGACTCAACTAACACAGATACGCAGTATTTT. It codes for CASSLPDSTNTDTQYF. The chain employs TRBV5-1 and TRBJ2-3; D uncertain. Deletions cut 2 bases from V and 2 bases from J, with 15 bases between. Germline loops: CDR1 SGHRS, CDR2 YFSETQ. CDR3 size: 16 residues.

This clonotype was detected only a few times. This rearrangement joins TRBV20-1 to TRBJ2-1; TRBD2 agrees at 10 bases. Germline trimming cut 3 bases from V and 7 bases from J; bases unmatched to any gene: 9. CDR1 and CDR2 from the germline V gene are DFQATT and SNEGSKA (reference sequence). The CDR3 is made up of 15 amino acids. CDR3: CSASWEREGWNEQFF. In DNA form, the CDR3 reads TGCAGTGCTAGTTGGGAGCGGGAGGGCTGGAATGAGCAGTTCTTC.

The CDR3 region is CASSLRTGNGYTF. The CDR3 coding sequence is TGTGCCAGCAGCTTACGGACAGGGAACGGCTACACCTTC. The chain uses TRBV7-8 and TRBJ1-2; 8 nucleotides agree with TRBD1. J was trimmed by 8 bases and V by 2 bases; bases with no gene match: 4. The CDR3 runs to 13 residues. Germline V lookup: CDR1 SGHVS, CDR2 FQNEAQ.